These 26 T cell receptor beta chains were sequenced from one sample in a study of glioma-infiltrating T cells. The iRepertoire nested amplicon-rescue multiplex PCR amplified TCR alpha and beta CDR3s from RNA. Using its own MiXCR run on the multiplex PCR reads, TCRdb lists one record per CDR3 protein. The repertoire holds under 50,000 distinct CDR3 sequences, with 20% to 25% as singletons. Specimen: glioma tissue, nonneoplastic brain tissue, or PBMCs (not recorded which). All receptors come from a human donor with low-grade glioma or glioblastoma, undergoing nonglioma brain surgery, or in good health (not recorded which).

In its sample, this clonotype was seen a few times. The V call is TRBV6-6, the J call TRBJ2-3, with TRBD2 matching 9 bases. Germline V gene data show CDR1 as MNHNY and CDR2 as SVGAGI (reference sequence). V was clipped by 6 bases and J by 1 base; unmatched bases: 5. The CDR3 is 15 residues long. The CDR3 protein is CASSIRTSGTDTQYF. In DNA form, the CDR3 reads TGTGCCAGCAGCATACGGACTAGCGGCACAGATACGCAGTATTTT.

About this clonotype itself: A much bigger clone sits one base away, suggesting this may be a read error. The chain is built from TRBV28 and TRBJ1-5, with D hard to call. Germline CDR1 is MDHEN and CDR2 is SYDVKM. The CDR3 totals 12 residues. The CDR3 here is CACSLSHQPQHF. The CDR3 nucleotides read TGTGCCTGCAGTTTATCACATCAGCCCCAGCATTTT.

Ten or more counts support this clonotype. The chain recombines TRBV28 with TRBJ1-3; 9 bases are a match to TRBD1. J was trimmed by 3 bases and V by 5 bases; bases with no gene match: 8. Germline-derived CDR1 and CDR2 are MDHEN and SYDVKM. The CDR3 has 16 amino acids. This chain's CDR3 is CASSVPGQGGGNTIYF. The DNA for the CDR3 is TGTGCCAGCAGTGTACCGGGACAGGGCGGTGGAAACACCATATATTTT.

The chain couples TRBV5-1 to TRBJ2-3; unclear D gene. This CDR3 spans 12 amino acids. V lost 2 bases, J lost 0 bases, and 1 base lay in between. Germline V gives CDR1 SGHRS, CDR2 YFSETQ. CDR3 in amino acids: CASSLSTDTQYF. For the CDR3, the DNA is TGCGCCAGCAGCTTAAGCACAGATACGCAGTATTTT.

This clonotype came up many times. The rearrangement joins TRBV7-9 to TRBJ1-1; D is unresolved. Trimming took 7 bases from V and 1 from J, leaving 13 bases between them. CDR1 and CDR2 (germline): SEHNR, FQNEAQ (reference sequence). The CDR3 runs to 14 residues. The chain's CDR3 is CASTPSGGNTEAFF. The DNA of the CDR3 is TGTGCCAGCACCCCCTCTGGCGGGAACACTGAAGCTTTCTTT.

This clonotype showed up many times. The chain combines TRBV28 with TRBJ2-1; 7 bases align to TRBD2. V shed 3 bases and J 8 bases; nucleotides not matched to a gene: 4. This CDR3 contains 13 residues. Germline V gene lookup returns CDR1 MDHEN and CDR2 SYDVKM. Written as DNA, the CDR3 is TGTGCCAGCAGTTTTAGACTAGCAGATGAGCAGTTCTTC. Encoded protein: CASSFRLADEQFF.

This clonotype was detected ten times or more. CDR3 amino acids: CASARQGPSNSPLHF. CDR3 coding DNA: TGTGCCAGCGCTAGACAGGGCCCTAGCAATTCACCCCTCCACTTT. The rearrangement uses TRBV2 and TRBJ1-6, with 7 bases that match TRBD1. Germline V gene sequence: CDR1 SNHLY, CDR2 FYNNEI. CDR3 length equals 15 residues. J gave up 7 bases and V 8 bases, and 11 bases lay outside the gene matches.

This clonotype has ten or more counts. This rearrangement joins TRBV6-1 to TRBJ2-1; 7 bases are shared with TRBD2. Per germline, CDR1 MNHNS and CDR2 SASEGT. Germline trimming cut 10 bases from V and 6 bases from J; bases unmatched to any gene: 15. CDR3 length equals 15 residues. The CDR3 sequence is CATRGVGVSSNEQFF. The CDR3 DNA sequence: TGTGCCACCCGGGGGGTGGGCGTAAGCAGCAATGAGCAGTTCTTC.

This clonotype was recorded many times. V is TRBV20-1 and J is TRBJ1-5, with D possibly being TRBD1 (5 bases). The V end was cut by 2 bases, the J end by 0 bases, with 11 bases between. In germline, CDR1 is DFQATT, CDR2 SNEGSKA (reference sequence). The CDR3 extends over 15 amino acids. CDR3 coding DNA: TGCAGTGCTAGATTACCGACAGTTAGCAATCAGCCCCAGCATTTT. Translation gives CSARLPTVSNQPQHF.

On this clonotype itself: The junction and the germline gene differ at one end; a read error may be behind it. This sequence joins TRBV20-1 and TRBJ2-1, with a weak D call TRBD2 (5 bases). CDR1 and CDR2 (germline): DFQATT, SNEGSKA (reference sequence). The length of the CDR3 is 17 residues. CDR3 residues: CSALDSLGTLSYNKQSF. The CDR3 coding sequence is TGCAGTGCTTTGGACTCACTGGGTACCCTCTCCTACAATAAGCAGTCCTTC.

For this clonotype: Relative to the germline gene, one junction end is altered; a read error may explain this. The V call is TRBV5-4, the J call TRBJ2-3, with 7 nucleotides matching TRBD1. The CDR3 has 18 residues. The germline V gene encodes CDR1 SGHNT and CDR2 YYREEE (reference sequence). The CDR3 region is CASSLVHDRGQRTDTQYF. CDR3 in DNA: TGTGCAAGCAGCTTGGTCCACGACCGGGGACAGCGCACAGATACGCAGTATTTT.

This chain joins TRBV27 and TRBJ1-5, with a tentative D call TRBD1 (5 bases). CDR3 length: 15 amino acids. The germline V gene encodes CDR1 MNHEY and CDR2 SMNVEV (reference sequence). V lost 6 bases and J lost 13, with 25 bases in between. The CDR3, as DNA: TGTGCCAGCAGCAGCGGGGGATATAGCAATCAGACACAGCATTTT. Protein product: CASSSGGYSNQTQHF.

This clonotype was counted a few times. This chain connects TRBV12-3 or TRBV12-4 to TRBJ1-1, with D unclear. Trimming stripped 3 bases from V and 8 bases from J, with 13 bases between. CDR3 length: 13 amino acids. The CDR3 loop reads CASSLGRYSEAFF. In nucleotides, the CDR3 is TGTGCCAGCAGTTTGGGGAGATACAGCGAAGCTTTCTTT.

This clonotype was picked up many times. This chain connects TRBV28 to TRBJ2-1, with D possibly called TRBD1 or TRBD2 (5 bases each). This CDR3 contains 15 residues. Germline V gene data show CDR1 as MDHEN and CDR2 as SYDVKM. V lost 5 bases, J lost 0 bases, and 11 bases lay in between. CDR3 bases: TGTGCCAGCAGTCCCGGGGCAGGCTCCTACAATGAGCAGTTCTTC. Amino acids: CASSPGAGSYNEQFF.

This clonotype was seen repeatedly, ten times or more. CDR3 sequence: CSASDRDGVLAEQYF. In DNA, the CDR3 is TGCAGTGCTAGTGACCGGGACGGAGTCTTAGCCGAGCAGTACTTC. The chain recombines TRBV20-1 with TRBJ2-7; D possibly matches TRBD1 or TRBD2 (5 bases each). This CDR3 is 15 amino acids long. Looked up from germline, CDR1 is DFQATT and CDR2 is SNEGSKA (reference sequence). V was shortened by 3 bases and J by 6 bases, with 21 bases between the two germline ends.

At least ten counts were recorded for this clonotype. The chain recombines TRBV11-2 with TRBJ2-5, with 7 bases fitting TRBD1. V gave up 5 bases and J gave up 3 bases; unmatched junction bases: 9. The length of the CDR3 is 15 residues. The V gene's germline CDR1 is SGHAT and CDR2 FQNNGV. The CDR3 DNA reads TGTGCCAGCAGCCGTATGACAGGGACCGAAGAGACCCAGTACTTC. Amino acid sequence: CASSRMTGTEETQYF.

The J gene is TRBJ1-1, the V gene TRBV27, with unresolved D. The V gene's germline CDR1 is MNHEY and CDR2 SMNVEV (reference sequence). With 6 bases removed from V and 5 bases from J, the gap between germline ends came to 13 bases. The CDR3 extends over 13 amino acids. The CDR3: CASRRDWFTEAFF. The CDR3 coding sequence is TGTGCCAGCAGGAGAGATTGGTTTACTGAAGCTTTCTTT.

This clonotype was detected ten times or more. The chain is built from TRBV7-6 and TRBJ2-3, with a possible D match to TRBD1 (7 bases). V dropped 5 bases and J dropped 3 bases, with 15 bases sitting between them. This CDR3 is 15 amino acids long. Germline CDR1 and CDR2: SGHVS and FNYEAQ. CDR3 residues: CASSTRDSVTDTQYF. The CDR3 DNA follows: TGTGCCAGCAGCACGCGGGACAGCGTTACAGATACGCAGTATTTT.

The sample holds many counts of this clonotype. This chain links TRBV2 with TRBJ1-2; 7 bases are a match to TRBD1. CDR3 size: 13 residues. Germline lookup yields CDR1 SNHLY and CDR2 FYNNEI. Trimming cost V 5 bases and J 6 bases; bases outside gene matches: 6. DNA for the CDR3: TGTGCCAGCAGTTTACAGGGGAGTGATGGCTACACCTTC. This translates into CASSLQGSDGYTF. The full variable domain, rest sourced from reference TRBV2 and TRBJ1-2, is EPEVTQTPSHQVTQMGQEVILRCVPISNHLYFYWYRQILGQKVEFLVSFYNNEISEKSEIFDDQFSVERPDGSNFTLKIRSTKLEDSAMYFCASSLQGSDGYTFGSGTRLTVV.

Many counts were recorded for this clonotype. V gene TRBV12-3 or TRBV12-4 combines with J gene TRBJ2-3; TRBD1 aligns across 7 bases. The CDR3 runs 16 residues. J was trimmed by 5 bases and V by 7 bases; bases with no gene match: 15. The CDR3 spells CASNDPTGDQGDTQYF. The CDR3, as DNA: TGTGCCAGCAACGATCCAACAGGGGATCAGGGAGATACGCAGTATTTT.

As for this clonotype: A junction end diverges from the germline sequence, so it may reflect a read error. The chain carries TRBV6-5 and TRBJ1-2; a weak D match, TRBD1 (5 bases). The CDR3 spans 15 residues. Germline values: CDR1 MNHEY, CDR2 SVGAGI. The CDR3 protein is CASTDRTRSNYGYTF. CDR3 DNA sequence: TGTGCCAGCACTGATCGGACAAGGAGTAACTATGGATACACCTTC.

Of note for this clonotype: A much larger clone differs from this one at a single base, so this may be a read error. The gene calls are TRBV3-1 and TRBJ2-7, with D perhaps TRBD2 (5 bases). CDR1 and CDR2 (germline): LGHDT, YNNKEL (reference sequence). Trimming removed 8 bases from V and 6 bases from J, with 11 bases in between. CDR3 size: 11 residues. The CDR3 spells CASGELGEQYF. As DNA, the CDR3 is TGTGCCAGCGGAGAACTAGGCGAGCAGTACTTC.

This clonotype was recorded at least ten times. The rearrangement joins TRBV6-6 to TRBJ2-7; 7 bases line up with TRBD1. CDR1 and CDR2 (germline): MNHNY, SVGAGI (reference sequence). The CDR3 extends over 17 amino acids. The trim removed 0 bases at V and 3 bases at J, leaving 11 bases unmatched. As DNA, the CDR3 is TGTGCCAGCAGTTACTCGAGAACAGGGGCCGCCGGCTACGAGCAGTACTTC. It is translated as CASSYSRTGAAGYEQYF.

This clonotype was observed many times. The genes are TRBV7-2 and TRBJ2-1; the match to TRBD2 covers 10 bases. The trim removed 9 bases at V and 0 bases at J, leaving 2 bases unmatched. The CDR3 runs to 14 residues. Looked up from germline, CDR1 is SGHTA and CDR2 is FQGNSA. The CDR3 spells CASQRGGSYNEQFF. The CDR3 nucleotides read TGTGCCAGTCAGCGGGGGGGCTCCTACAATGAGCAGTTCTTC.

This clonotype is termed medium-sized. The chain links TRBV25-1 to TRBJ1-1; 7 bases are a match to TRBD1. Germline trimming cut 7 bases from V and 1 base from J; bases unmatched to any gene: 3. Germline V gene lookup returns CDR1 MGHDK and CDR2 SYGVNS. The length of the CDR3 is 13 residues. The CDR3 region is CASTKGANTEAFF. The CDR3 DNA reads TGTGCCAGCACGAAGGGGGCGAACACTGAAGCTTTCTTT.

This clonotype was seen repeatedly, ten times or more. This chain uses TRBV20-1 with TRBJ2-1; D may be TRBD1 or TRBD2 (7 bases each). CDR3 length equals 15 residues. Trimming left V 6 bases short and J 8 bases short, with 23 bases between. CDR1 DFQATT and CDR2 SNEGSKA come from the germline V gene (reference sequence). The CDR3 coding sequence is TGCAGTGCCGCGCCCCCCAGGGGGGGTATAGATGAGCAGTTCTTC. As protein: CSAAPPRGGIDEQFF.